The 5 T cell receptor beta chains listed next were all sequenced from one sample in a study of shared clonotypes between healthy human individuals. TCRdb keeps only in-frame clones here, not all; method: immunoSEQ multiplex PCR. The sample yields 800,000 to 950,000 clones, about 96% seen once. Positively selected for CCR7, the CD45RO-negative cells used as naive CD8 cells excluded terminally differentiated effector memory CD45RA+ cells. The sequenced material came from naive CD8+ T cells sorted from blood. These receptors all come from a man aged 30 to 39 in good health.

The chain uses TRBV27 and TRBJ2-7; D remains ambiguous. Deletions cut 5 bases from V and 1 base from J, with 9 bases between. The CDR3 is 13 residues long. The V gene's germline CDR1 is MNHEY and CDR2 SMNVEV (reference sequence). DNA of the CDR3: TGTGCCAGCAGTCCTACACCGTCCTACGAGCAGTACTTC. It yields the protein CASSPTPSYEQYF.

The chain joins TRBV6-1 to TRBJ1-5; D perhaps matches TRBD1 (5 bases). V was clipped by 0 bases and J by 7 bases, with 22 bases between them. Germline-derived CDR1 and CDR2 are MNHNS and SASEGT. The CDR3 has 18 amino acids. Here the CDR3 DNA reads TGTGCCAGCAGTGAAGCGCTAACGATGTCCGGGGCACGGCAGCCCCAGCATTTT. Its translation is CASSEALTMSGARQPQHF.

The CDR3 here is CASSSRLAGLVDTQYF. CDR3 DNA: TGTGCCAGCAGTTCCCGACTAGCGGGATTAGTCGATACGCAGTATTTT. The gene calls are TRBV27 and TRBJ2-3; 11 nucleotides align to TRBD2. This CDR3 has 16 residues. Germline V gene data show CDR1 as MNHEY and CDR2 as SMNVEV (reference sequence). With 4 bases clipped from V and 6 bases from J, the junction kept 9 bases outside the gene matches.

The rearrangement uses TRBV5-6 and TRBJ2-7, with a possible D match to TRBD1 (6 bases). Looked up from germline, CDR1 is SGHDT and CDR2 is YYEEEE. The CDR3 contains 14 residues. Trimming removed 4 bases from V and 3 bases from J, with 14 bases in between. The CDR3 nucleotides read TGTGCCAGCAGCCCTCCGGGACATGACTACGAGCAGTACTTC. Its protein product is CASSPPGHDYEQYF.

A note on this clone: Other DNA sequences in this sample translate to the same CDR3. The genes are TRBV9 and TRBJ2-2; D is ambiguous. The CDR3 has 13 residues. V lost 0 bases, J lost 8 bases, and 8 bases lay in between. CDR1 and CDR2 (germline): SGDLS, YYNGEE. The CDR3 sequence: CASSVVEAGELFF. The CDR3 bases are TGTGCCAGCAGCGTAGTCGAGGCGGGGGAGCTGTTTTTT.